Here is one T cell receptor (beta chain) with its context. CDR3 size: 15 residues. V gave up 1 base and J gave up 1 base, with 7 bases separating them. Germline CDR1 reads SEHNR; CDR2 reads FQNEAQ (reference sequence). This entry is derived from a study of T cell changes during pregnancy in multiple sclerosis. Clones were read by immunoSEQ multiplex PCR, and TCRdb kept only the in-frame ones, dropping some. The sample has about 33,000 clones; roughly nine tenths are singletons. This chain uses TRBV7-9 with TRBJ1-4, with a tentative D call TRBD1 (5 bases). The source of this sequence is a female donor in good health, enrolled as a control in a pregnancy study. Material: CD4+ T cells from peripheral blood mononuclear cells, obtained in the second trimester of pregnancy. The CDR3 sequence: CASSLDTGTNEKLFF. The CDR3 nucleotides read TGTGCCAGCAGCTTAGATACAGGAACTAATGAAAAACTGTTTTTT.